Listed here are 25 T cell receptor beta chains from one sample, sequenced in a study of blood T cell repertoires in COVID-19. Using immunoSEQ multiplex PCR, the repertoire was profiled, and TCRdb retains in-frame clones only, with some absent. Here the sample spans some 200,000 clones, around 84% being singletons. Input material: peripheral blood. Receptors originate from a woman of 80 years or more with active or convalescent COVID-19.

The chain combines TRBV2 with TRBJ1-2; 7 bases are shared with TRBD1. The CDR3 has 13 amino acids. CDR1 and CDR2 (germline): SNHLY, FYNNEI. J was trimmed by 5 bases and V by 2 bases; bases with no gene match: 2. The CDR3 bases are TGTGCCAGCAGTGAACAGGGGGTGTATGGCTACACCTTC. Protein product: CASSEQGVYGYTF.

The chain uses TRBV9 and TRBJ2-7, with a possible D match to TRBD1 (5 bases). This CDR3 has 13 residues. Between the trimmed V and J ends, which lost 4 bases and 3 bases, there was a span of 11 bases. The germline gives CDR1 SGDLS, CDR2 YYNGEE. CDR3 DNA sequence: TGTGCCAGCAGCCCCCAAGGGGACTACGAGCAGTACTTC. This sequence encodes CASSPQGDYEQYF.

This rearrangement joins TRBV4-3 to TRBJ2-3; 10 bases match TRBD1. V lost 4 bases, J lost 1 base, and 2 bases stayed unmatched. CDR3 length equals 15 residues. From germline, CDR1 is LGHNA and CDR2 YSLEER. CDR3 residues: CASSPGTGGTDTQYF. CDR3 in DNA: TGCGCCAGCAGCCCTGGGACAGGGGGCACAGATACGCAGTATTTT.

This sequence joins TRBV19 and TRBJ2-5, with 10 bases fitting TRBD2. V lost 4 bases and J lost 2; bases outside the gene matches: 7. The CDR3 spans 16 residues. CDR1 LNHDA and CDR2 SQIVND come from the germline V gene (reference sequence). In nucleotides, the CDR3 is TGTGCCAGTAGTAGGACTAGCGGCACCTTACAAGAGACCCAGTACTTC. It is translated as CASSRTSGTLQETQYF.

The chain carries TRBV30 and TRBJ2-7, with D tentatively TRBD1 (5 bases). Trimming took off 3 bases at V and 3 bases at J, with 12 bases between the two ends. The CDR3 is 13 amino acids. Germline-derived CDR1 and CDR2 are GTSNPN and SVGIG (reference sequence). The CDR3 region is CAWSSRADYEQYF. DNA of the CDR3: TGTGCCTGGAGCTCCAGGGCAGACTACGAGCAGTACTTC.

This clone was seen repeatedly, ten times or more. The rearrangement links TRBV7-9 to TRBJ1-1; 8 bases align to TRBD1. The V segment lost 5 bases and the J segment 2 bases; nucleotides outside the gene matches: 7. Germline V gene sequence: CDR1 SEHNR, CDR2 FQNEAQ (reference sequence). This CDR3 region has 15 residues. The CDR3 coding sequence is TGTGCCAGCAGCGCGCGACAGGGGTCTAACACTGAAGCTTTCTTT. It encodes CASSARQGSNTEAFF.

The chain uses TRBV29-1 and TRBJ2-1, with 10 bases that match TRBD2. The J segment lost 3 bases and the V segment lost 6 bases, leaving 11 bases of the junction unmatched. The CDR3 is made up of 16 amino acids. The germline gives CDR1 SQVTM, CDR2 ANQGSEA. CDR3 protein: CSVATPSGRLYNEQFF. In DNA form, the CDR3 reads TGCAGCGTCGCCACCCCTAGCGGGAGACTCTACAATGAGCAGTTCTTC.

The chain links TRBV5-1 to TRBJ2-7; D ambiguous. Trimming pared 5 bases from V and 2 bases from J, leaving 5 bases between. The germline gives CDR1 SGHRS, CDR2 YFSETQ. The CDR3 has 11 residues. The DNA of the CDR3 is TGCGCCAGCAGGGGCCCCTACGAGCAGTACTTC. Its protein is CASRGPYEQYF.

V usage is TRBV19 and J usage is TRBJ2-2; perhaps TRBD1 as D (5 bases). The V and J ends lost 2 bases and 4 bases respectively, with 8 bases between them. The CDR3 extends over 14 amino acids. Germline loops: CDR1 LNHDA, CDR2 SQIVND (reference sequence). The CDR3 reads CASSIFRATGELFF. In nucleotides, the CDR3 is TGTGCCAGTAGTATATTCAGGGCCACCGGGGAGCTGTTTTTT.

CDR3 in amino acids: CASSLGLAETQYF. The CDR3 coding sequence is TGTGCCAGCAGCTTAGGACTAGCAGAGACCCAGTACTTC. V usage is TRBV9 and J usage is TRBJ2-5; 8 positions agree with TRBD2. V lost 4 bases and J lost 4; bases outside the gene matches: 3. Germline CDR1 is SGDLS and CDR2 is YYNGEE. This CDR3 spans 13 amino acids.

V usage is TRBV5-6 and J usage is TRBJ1-2; D is unclear. V was pared by 0 bases and J by 8 bases, with 14 bases between. This CDR3 has 14 amino acids. Per germline, CDR1 SGHDT and CDR2 YYEEEE. The CDR3 is CASSLVDKGGGYTF. CDR3 DNA: TGTGCCAGCAGCTTGGTTGACAAGGGAGGCGGCTACACCTTC.

J is TRBJ1-6 and V is TRBV6-2 or TRBV6-3, with TRBD1 as a possible D gene (6 bases). This CDR3 has 18 residues. Germline loops: CDR1 MNHEY, CDR2 SVGEGT. Trimming shortened V by 0 bases and J by 7 bases, and 19 bases separated the two germline ends. The CDR3 coding sequence is TGTGCCAGCAGTTACTCGGGTTTCTGGGGGCGCTGGAATTCACCCCTCCACTTT. This translates into CASSYSGFWGRWNSPLHF.

The chain recombines TRBV5-4 with TRBJ2-5; 7 bases map to TRBD2. Per the germline V gene, CDR1 is SGHNT and CDR2 is YYREEE (reference sequence). V shed 0 bases and J 4 bases; nucleotides not matched to a gene: 6. The CDR3 loop spans 15 amino acids. Here the CDR3 reads CASSLATAGVETQYF. CDR3 bases: TGTGCCAGCAGCTTGGCTACGGCGGGGGTAGAGACCCAGTACTTC.

On this clone itself: Additional DNA sequences in this sample encode the identical CDR3. The gene calls are TRBV28 and TRBJ1-5, with TRBD1 as a possible D gene (6 bases). This CDR3 comprises 13 residues. Trimming pared 6 bases from V and 2 bases from J, leaving 8 bases between. Germline values: CDR1 MDHEN, CDR2 SYDVKM. The CDR3 DNA is TGTGCCAGCAGCAGGGGTGGCAATCAGCCCCAGCATTTT. It translates to CASSRGGNQPQHF.

The rearrangement uses TRBV28 and TRBJ1-4, with D perhaps TRBD1 (5 bases). This CDR3 has 14 residues. Germline CDR1 reads MDHEN; CDR2 reads SYDVKM. The V and J ends lost 3 bases and 5 bases respectively, with 10 bases between them. The CDR3: CASSLGGGNEKLFF. CDR3 nucleotide sequence: TGTGCCAGCAGTTTGGGCGGGGGGAATGAAAAACTGTTTTTT.

The chain carries TRBV19 and TRBJ2-1; 12 positions agree with TRBD1. With V trimmed by 5 bases and J by 4 bases, 6 bases remained unmatched. The germline V gene encodes CDR1 LNHDA and CDR2 SQIVND (reference sequence). The CDR3 is made up of 16 amino acids. The CDR3 is CASSDPGQGAYNEQFF. The CDR3 nucleotides read TGTGCCAGTAGTGACCCGGGACAGGGGGCGTACAATGAGCAGTTCTTC.

This rearrangement joins TRBV28 to TRBJ2-5, with D possibly matching TRBD1 (5 bases). V was clipped by 5 bases and J by 7 bases, with 14 bases between them. In germline, CDR1 is MDHEN, CDR2 SYDVKM. CDR3 length: 13 amino acids. CDR3 region: CASSLGVLGTQYF. The CDR3 coding sequence is TGTGCCAGCAGTCTAGGGGTCCTAGGGACCCAGTACTTC.

The chain links TRBV9 to TRBJ2-4; 7 bases are a match to TRBD2. Germline CDR1 reads SGDLS; CDR2 reads YYNGEE. With V trimmed by 4 bases and J by 1 base, 5 bases remained unmatched. CDR3 length: 15 amino acids. CDR3 loop: CASSTDGGAKNIQYF. In DNA form, the CDR3 reads TGTGCCAGCAGCACCGACGGGGGGGCCAAAAACATTCAGTACTTC.

The CDR3 DNA reads as TGTGCCAGCAGTGTTCCAGGGGTGGCAGATACGCAGTATTTT. This sequence encodes CASSVPGVADTQYF. The chain links TRBV2 to TRBJ2-3, with D possibly being TRBD1 (6 bases). The V end was cut by 4 bases, the J end by 4 bases, with 12 bases between. The CDR3 spans 14 residues. Germline V lookup: CDR1 SNHLY, CDR2 FYNNEI.

The chain employs TRBV7-8 and TRBJ1-4, with D tentatively TRBD1 (6 bases). Trimming stripped 5 bases from V and 5 bases from J, with 12 bases between. The CDR3 runs 14 residues. The germline V gene has CDR1 SGHVS and CDR2 FQNEAQ. The CDR3 sequence: CASSDRGSNEKLFF. In DNA, the CDR3 is TGTGCCAGCAGCGATAGGGGGTCAAATGAAAAACTGTTTTTT.

This clone was counted a single time. The J gene is TRBJ2-1, the V gene TRBV5-1, with a weak D call TRBD2 (5 bases). The germline V gene has CDR1 SGHRS and CDR2 YFSETQ. The V gene lost 2 bases and the J gene lost 7 bases, with 7 bases spanning the gap. This CDR3 region has 12 residues. The CDR3 loop reads CASSFTRNEQFF. The CDR3 coding sequence is TGCGCCAGCAGCTTCACTAGGAATGAGCAGTTCTTC.

In its sample, this clone was seen a few times. The chain combines TRBV6-6 with TRBJ2-6; perhaps TRBD1 as D (5 bases). The CDR3 sequence is 14 residues long. The germline gives CDR1 MNHNY, CDR2 SVGAGI (reference sequence). V lost 10 bases to trimming and J lost 4 bases, with 14 bases between them. CDR3 loop: CATLGVAGANVLTF. CDR3 DNA: TGTGCCACCCTAGGGGTGGCCGGGGCCAACGTCCTGACTTTC.

The genes are TRBV30 and TRBJ2-2, with D possibly TRBD2 on 6 matching bases. The CDR3 runs to 12 residues. Per germline, CDR1 GTSNPN and CDR2 SVGIG (reference sequence). The V gene lost 4 bases and the J gene lost 7 bases, with 10 bases spanning the gap. The CDR3 DNA sequence: TGTGCCTGGACTGGGACTCGCGGGGAGCTGTTTTTT. This sequence encodes CAWTGTRGELFF.

The J gene is TRBJ2-5, the V gene TRBV15, with D possibly TRBD1 on 6 matching bases. V shed 0 bases and J shed 2 bases, with 10 bases lying between them. The CDR3 runs to 15 residues. Germline lookup yields CDR1 LNHNV and CDR2 YYDKDF (reference sequence). The CDR3: CATSRDHTGQETQYF. In DNA form, the CDR3 reads TGTGCCACCAGCAGAGATCATACAGGGCAAGAGACCCAGTACTTC.

The V call is TRBV30, the J call TRBJ1-6; 9 bases are a match to TRBD1. J lost 7 bases, V lost 4 bases, and 2 bases had no gene match. CDR1 and CDR2 from the germline V gene are GTSNPN and SVGIG (reference sequence). The length of the CDR3 is 13 residues. The CDR3 bases are TGTGCCTGGAATGGACAGGGGAATTCACCCCTCCACTTT. This codes for CAWNGQGNSPLHF.